The 32 T cell receptor beta chains reported below all come from one sample, sequenced in a study of radiation and T cells in renal cell carcinoma. Profiling relied on immunoSEQ multiplex PCR, and the TCRdb table lists in-frame clones only, not all of them. The table has approximately 80,000 clones, 89% seen once. Time point defined: blood 4 weeks post-SBRT, at nephrectomy. Treatment: 15 Gy SBRT to primary tumor, nephrectomy 4 weeks later. Material: blood, obtained from a patient whose treatment included radiotherapy and nephrectomy. These receptors all stem from a woman aged 70 to 79 with renal cell carcinoma.

V and J are TRBV18 and TRBJ1-1; 9 positions match TRBD1. V shed 1 base and J 10 bases; nucleotides not matched to a gene: 4. Germline V lookup: CDR1 KGHSH, CDR2 LQKENI. The CDR3 length is 13 residues. CDR3 coding DNA: TGTGCCAGCTCACCACTCGACAGGGGGTTAGCTTTCTTT. Translating gives CASSPLDRGLAFF.

The chain carries TRBV6-1 and TRBJ1-3; 10 nucleotides match TRBD1. This CDR3 contains 15 residues. V shed 8 bases and J 4 bases; nucleotides not matched to a gene: 8. Germline V gene sequence: CDR1 MNHNS, CDR2 SASEGT. CDR3 nucleotide sequence: TGTGCCAGCGGGGACAGGGGTTCCTCCGGAAACACCATATATTTT. Translation gives CASGDRGSSGNTIYF.

The chain employs TRBV7-6 and TRBJ1-2; no definite D call. Trimming removed 3 bases at V and 8 bases at J, with 10 bases between. There are 12 residues in the CDR3. CDR1 and CDR2 (germline): SGHVS, FNYEAQ. CDR3: CASSFEGYGYTF. The CDR3 nucleotides read TGTGCCAGCAGCTTTGAGGGTTACGGCTACACCTTC.

This clone was counted a single time. This chain uses TRBV2 with TRBJ2-1, with 9 bases identical to TRBD2. The ends lost 3 bases at V and 6 bases at J; junction bases unmatched: 6. Germline CDR1 reads SNHLY; CDR2 reads FYNNEI. CDR3 size: 15 residues. The DNA for the CDR3 is TGTGCCAGCAGTGAGGCGGGGGGGCCCCTCAATGAGCAGTTCTTC. Protein product: CASSEAGGPLNEQFF. The variable domain in full, with the rest retrieved from reference TRBV2 and TRBJ2-1, is EPEVTQTPSHQVTQMGQEVILRCVPISNHLYFYWYRQILGQKVEFLVSFYNNEISEKSEIFDDQFSVERPDGSNFTLKIRSTKLEDSAMYFCASSEAGGPLNEQFFGPGTRLTVL.

This clone was seen a handful of times. V gene TRBV28 combines with J gene TRBJ1-1, with 8 bases lining up with TRBD1. The germline gives CDR1 MDHEN, CDR2 SYDVKM. The CDR3 runs 14 residues. With V trimmed by 6 bases and J by 2 bases, 5 bases remained unmatched. CDR3 sequence reads: CASRSGQGNTEAFF. The CDR3 DNA reads as TGTGCCAGCAGATCTGGACAGGGCAACACTGAAGCTTTCTTT. Supplemented by reference TRBV28 and TRBJ1-1, the full variable domain reads DVKVTQSSRYLVKRTGEKVFLECVQDMDHENMFWYRQDPGLGLRLIYFSYDVKMKEKGDIPEGYSVSREKKERFSLILESASTNQTSMYLCASRSGQGNTEAFFGQGTRLTVV.

This clone has only a few counts. The V call is TRBV2, the J call TRBJ1-1, with D perhaps TRBD1 (6 bases). This CDR3 contains 13 residues. CDR1 SNHLY and CDR2 FYNNEI come from the germline V gene. The V end lost 6 bases, the J end lost 3 bases, and 11 bases lay between the germline ends. The DNA for the CDR3 is TGTGCCAGCAGAAGGACAGCTCACACTGAAGCTTTCTTT. This sequence encodes CASRRTAHTEAFF.

V is TRBV5-4 and J is TRBJ1-6; possible D gene TRBD1, 6 bases. CDR3 length: 15 residues. CDR1 is SGHNT and CDR2 is YYREEE in the germline V gene (reference sequence). The V end was cut by 4 bases, the J end by 6 bases, with 14 bases between. CDR3 protein: CASSPEGGGNSPLHF. The CDR3 DNA is TGTGCCAGCAGCCCCGAGGGGGGAGGTAATTCACCCCTCCACTTT.

In this sample, this clone turned up once. The chain combines TRBV5-1 with TRBJ2-5; 7 nucleotides line up with TRBD2. Matching the DNA end better, TRBJ2-7 makes the J call doubtful. CDR3 size: 15 residues. Germline values: CDR1 SGHRS, CDR2 YFSETQ. The CDR3 reads CASSLLSGAYYEQYF. The CDR3 coding sequence is TGCGCCAGCAGCTTGCTAAGCGGGGCATACTACGAGCAGTACTTC.

The chain combines TRBV2 with TRBJ1-2; TRBD1 aligns across 8 bases. Germline CDR1 and CDR2: SNHLY and FYNNEI. The CDR3 length is 14 residues. The CDR3 DNA reads as TGTGTTTCCCTCGAACCCAGGGGGCAAAATGGCTACACCTTC. It translates to CVSLEPRGQNGYTF.

About this clone: Other DNA sequences within the sample encode an identical CDR3. DNA for the CDR3: TGTGCCTGCACGGGGGGCAACTATGGCTACACCTTC. It is translated as CACTGGNYGYTF. The V gene is TRBV30, the J gene TRBJ1-2; tentative D call: TRBD1 (6 bases). The CDR3 has 12 residues. V was cut by 6 bases and J by 2 bases, with 10 bases left in between. Looked up from germline, CDR1 is GTSNPN and CDR2 is SVGIG (reference sequence).

This clone was seen only a few times. The V gene is TRBV6-4, the J gene TRBJ2-2; tentative D call: TRBD2 (7 bases). CDR1 MRHNA and CDR2 SNTAGT come from the germline V gene. With 4 bases removed from V and 2 bases from J, the gap between germline ends came to 11 bases. The CDR3 consists of 15 residues. The CDR3 here is CASSVGGPNTGELFF. CDR3 in DNA: TGTGCCAGCAGTGTGGGGGGGCCCAACACCGGGGAGCTGTTTTTT.

V usage is TRBV19 and J usage is TRBJ1-5; TRBD1 aligns across 9 bases. Germline V gene sequence: CDR1 LNHDA, CDR2 SQIVND (reference sequence). J gave up 7 bases and V 4 bases, and 11 bases lay outside the gene matches. The CDR3 totals 16 residues. The CDR3 loop reads CASSRETGGLFQPQHF. The CDR3 bases are TGTGCCAGTAGTAGGGAGACAGGGGGGTTGTTCCAGCCCCAGCATTTT.

J is TRBJ1-1 and V is TRBV11-3; possible D gene TRBD1, 5 bases. Trimming shortened V by 0 bases and J by 4 bases, and 12 bases separated the two germline ends. Germline assignment: CDR1 SGHNT and CDR2 YENEEA. The CDR3 runs 15 residues. The CDR3 loop is CASSLDLTGGTEAFF. The CDR3 region has the DNA TGTGCCAGCAGCTTAGATTTAACCGGGGGCACTGAAGCTTTCTTT.

The V gene is TRBV11-2, the J gene TRBJ1-1; D unresolved. Trimming stripped 5 bases from V and 3 bases from J, with 10 bases between. From germline, CDR1 is SGHAT and CDR2 FQNNGV. There are 13 residues in the CDR3. CDR3 residues: CASSPRADTEAFF. The CDR3 nucleotides are TGTGCCAGCAGCCCCCGGGCGGACACTGAAGCTTTCTTT.

V gene TRBV19 combines with J gene TRBJ1-3; the D gene is possibly TRBD1 (6 bases). Trimming took off 6 bases at V and 2 bases at J, with 20 bases between the two ends. The CDR3 sequence is 17 residues long. Germline V gene lookup returns CDR1 LNHDA and CDR2 SQIVND (reference sequence). Here the CDR3 DNA reads TGTGCCAGTAGAGCTGAATTCAGGGGACCAGCTGGAAACACCATATATTTT. It codes for CASRAEFRGPAGNTIYF.

CDR3 nucleotides: TGCAGCCTTTCGGGACTAGCGGGGGGATACTACAATGAGCAGTTCTTC. Encoded protein: CSLSGLAGGYYNEQFF. V usage is TRBV29-1 and J usage is TRBJ2-1, with 15 bases identical to TRBD2. The CDR3 is 16 amino acids. Unmatched junction bases numbered 8, after V lost 8 bases and J lost 3 bases. Germline-derived CDR1 and CDR2 are SQVTM and ANQGSEA.

This clone was seen only once. J is TRBJ2-1 and V is TRBV2; 12 bases map to TRBD2. Unmatched junction bases numbered 4, after V lost 7 bases and J lost 3 bases. CDR3 length: 15 residues. The germline CDR1 and CDR2 sequences are SNHLY and FYNNEI. CDR3 sequence: CASTLLAGGYNEQFF. CDR3 sequence (DNA): TGTGCCAGCACCTTACTAGCGGGGGGCTACAATGAGCAGTTCTTC.

This rearrangement joins TRBV5-1 to TRBJ1-1, with a weak D call TRBD1 (5 bases). This CDR3 has 15 residues. Germline loops: CDR1 SGHRS, CDR2 YFSETQ. V lost 4 bases to trimming and J lost 1 base, with 14 bases between them. The CDR3 DNA is TGCGCCAGCAGCGGGATCAACGGGGCGAACACTGAAGCTTTCTTT. Its protein is CASSGINGANTEAFF.

The chain recombines TRBV5-4 with TRBJ1-1; D gene uncertain. Germline CDR1 SGHNT, CDR2 YYREEE (reference sequence). Trimming shortened V by 2 bases and J by 0 bases, and 8 bases separated the two germline ends. The CDR3 spans 14 residues. The CDR3 reads CASSFDPMNTEAFF. The CDR3 coding sequence is TGTGCCAGCAGCTTCGACCCTATGAACACTGAAGCTTTCTTT.

V usage is TRBV5-1 and J usage is TRBJ2-3, with D perhaps TRBD2 (5 bases). The CDR3 has 13 amino acids. The germline V gene has CDR1 SGHRS and CDR2 YFSETQ. Trimming stripped 8 bases from V and 2 bases from J, with 12 bases between. As DNA, the CDR3 is TGCGCCAGTAACGGAGGATACACAGATACGCAGTATTTT. It translates to CASNGGYTDTQYF.

The chain links TRBV2 to TRBJ2-2, with a weak D call TRBD1 (6 bases). CDR1 and CDR2 (germline): SNHLY, FYNNEI. The CDR3 is 14 amino acids. The ends were cut back, 11 bases at V and 4 bases at J, with 17 bases in the middle. The CDR3 is CAARTIRGTGELFF. CDR3 nucleotide sequence: TGTGCCGCCCGGACAATCAGGGGCACCGGGGAGCTGTTTTTT.

CDR3 amino acids: CASSPSGNTIYF. The CDR3 nucleotides are TGTGCCAGCAGCCCCTCTGGAAACACCATATATTTT. V gene TRBV7-9 combines with J gene TRBJ1-3; no definite D call. Per the germline V gene, CDR1 is SEHNR and CDR2 is FQNEAQ (reference sequence). The germline V and J ends were trimmed by 5 bases and 0 bases, with 2 bases remaining between them. The length of the CDR3 is 12 residues.

The chain has TRBV19 and TRBJ1-5, with D tentatively TRBD1 (5 bases). The CDR3 has 18 residues. The ends were cut back, 5 bases at V and 0 bases at J, with 20 bases in the middle. Germline V CDR1 and CDR2: LNHDA, SQIVND (reference sequence). CDR3 DNA: TGTGCCAGTAGTTCGGGGCCCACCGGCAGACTTAGCAATCAGCCCCAGCATTTT. Its protein product is CASSSGPTGRLSNQPQHF.

V usage is TRBV28 and J usage is TRBJ1-1; 10 nucleotides align to TRBD1. V shed 7 bases and J 5 bases; nucleotides not matched to a gene: 7. The V gene's germline CDR1 is MDHEN and CDR2 SYDVKM. The CDR3 has 14 amino acids. The CDR3 DNA reads as TGTGCCAGCACCCGGACAGGGGGAGGGACTGAAGCTTTCTTT. It encodes CASTRTGGGTEAFF.

The J gene is TRBJ1-5, the V gene TRBV28; TRBD1 is a possible D gene (6 bases). The V gene lost 6 bases and the J gene lost 0 bases, with 15 bases spanning the gap. Looked up from germline, CDR1 is MDHEN and CDR2 is SYDVKM. The CDR3 is 16 residues long. This chain's CDR3 is CASSPPRGYSNQPQHF. CDR3 coding DNA: TGTGCCAGCAGCCCGCCCAGGGGTTATAGCAATCAGCCCCAGCATTTT.

The V gene is TRBV5-5, the J gene TRBJ1-4; 11 nucleotides match TRBD1. The germline CDR1 and CDR2 sequences are SGHKS and YYEKEE (reference sequence). CDR3 size: 15 residues. V was pared by 2 bases and J by 6 bases, with 3 bases of the junction left unmatched. The CDR3 region has the DNA TGTGCCAGCAGCTTACGGACAGGGGGCGATGAAAAACTGTTTTTT. This sequence encodes CASSLRTGGDEKLFF.

This chain joins TRBV5-4 and TRBJ1-1; unclear D gene. CDR1 and CDR2 from the germline V gene are SGHNT and YYREEE (reference sequence). V lost 1 base, J lost 5 bases, and 12 bases lay in between. The CDR3 extends over 14 amino acids. CDR3 sequence (DNA): TGTGCCAGCAGCTTGAAAGGGAGAAGGACTGAAGCTTTCTTT. It is translated as CASSLKGRRTEAFF.

V and J are TRBV28 and TRBJ2-1; D is ambiguous. V lost 5 bases, J lost 3 bases, and 11 bases lay in between. Per the germline V gene, CDR1 is MDHEN and CDR2 is SYDVKM. The CDR3 covers 14 residues. The CDR3 sequence is CASSGPRVYNEQFF. DNA for the CDR3: TGTGCCAGCAGTGGGCCAAGAGTCTACAATGAGCAGTTCTTC.

The CDR3 spells CASSPILAGVETQYF. The DNA for the CDR3 is TGTGCCAGCAGTCCTATTCTAGCGGGGGTAGAGACCCAGTACTTC. The chain employs TRBV28 and TRBJ2-5; 10 bases align to TRBD2. In germline, CDR1 is MDHEN, CDR2 SYDVKM. Trimming took 5 bases from V and 4 from J; bases not matched to a gene: 7. The CDR3 runs to 15 residues.

This clone was counted between two and nine times. This sequence joins TRBV5-8 and TRBJ1-1; D remains ambiguous. Germline lookup yields CDR1 SGHTS and CDR2 YDEGEE. Deletions cut 0 bases from V and 5 bases from J, with 8 bases between. CDR3 length: 13 residues. The CDR3: CASSLGRRTEAFF. CDR3 coding DNA: TGTGCCAGCAGCTTGGGGCGGCGGACTGAAGCTTTCTTT.

CDR3 in DNA: TGTGCCAGCAGCTTGGGACGGCAAAACATTCAGTACTTC. This gives the protein CASSLGRQNIQYF. The rearrangement uses TRBV7-8 and TRBJ2-4; D could derive from TRBD1 or TRBD2 (5 bases each). The germline V and J ends were trimmed by 3 bases and 5 bases, with 8 bases remaining between them. The CDR3 sequence is 13 residues long. CDR1 SGHVS and CDR2 FQNEAQ come from the germline V gene.

The rearrangement links TRBV9 to TRBJ2-2; D call uncertain. This CDR3 has 15 amino acids. V was trimmed by 0 bases and J by 3 bases, leaving 9 bases between them. Germline values: CDR1 SGDLS, CDR2 YYNGEE. The CDR3 sequence: CASSVGEVDTGELFF. The CDR3, as DNA: TGTGCCAGCAGCGTAGGTGAGGTGGACACCGGGGAGCTGTTTTTT.